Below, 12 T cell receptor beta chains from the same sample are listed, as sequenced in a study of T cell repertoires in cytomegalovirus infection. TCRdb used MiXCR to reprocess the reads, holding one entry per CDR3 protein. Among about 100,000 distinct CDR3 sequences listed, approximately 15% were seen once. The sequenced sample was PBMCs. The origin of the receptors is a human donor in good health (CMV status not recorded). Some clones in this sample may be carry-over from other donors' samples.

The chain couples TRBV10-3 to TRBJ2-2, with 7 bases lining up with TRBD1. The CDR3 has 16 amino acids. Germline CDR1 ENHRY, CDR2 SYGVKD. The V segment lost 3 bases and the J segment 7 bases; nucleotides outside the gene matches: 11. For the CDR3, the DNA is TGTGCCATCAGTGAACTCCGACAGGGTCTGGACGGGGAGCTGTTTTTT. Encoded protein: CAISELRQGLDGELFF.

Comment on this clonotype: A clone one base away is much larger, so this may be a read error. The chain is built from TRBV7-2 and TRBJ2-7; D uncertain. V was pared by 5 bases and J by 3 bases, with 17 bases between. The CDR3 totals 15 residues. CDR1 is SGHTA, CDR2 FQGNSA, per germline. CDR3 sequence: CASSPSREGVYEQYF. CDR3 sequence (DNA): TGTGCCAGCAGCCCGAGCCGCGAAGGAGTCTACGAGCAGTACTTC.

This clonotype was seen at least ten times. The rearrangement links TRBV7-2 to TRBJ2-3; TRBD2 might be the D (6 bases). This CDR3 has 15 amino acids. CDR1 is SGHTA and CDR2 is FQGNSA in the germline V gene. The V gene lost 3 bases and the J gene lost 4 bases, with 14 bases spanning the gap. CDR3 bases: TGTGCCAGCAGCTTGGGACTCCACTGGGCAGATACGCAGTATTTT. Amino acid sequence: CASSLGLHWADTQYF.

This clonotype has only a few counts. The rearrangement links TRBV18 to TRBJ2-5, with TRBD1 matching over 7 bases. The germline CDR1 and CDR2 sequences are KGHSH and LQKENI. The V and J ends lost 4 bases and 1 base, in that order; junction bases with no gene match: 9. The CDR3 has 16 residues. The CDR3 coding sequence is TGTGCCAGCTCACGACTACAGGGGCAAATCCAAGAGACCCAGTACTTC. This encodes CASSRLQGQIQETQYF.

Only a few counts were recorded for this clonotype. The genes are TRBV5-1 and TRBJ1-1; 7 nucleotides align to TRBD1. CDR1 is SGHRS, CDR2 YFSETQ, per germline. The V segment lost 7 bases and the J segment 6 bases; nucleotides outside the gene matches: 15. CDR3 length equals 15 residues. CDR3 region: CASGTSGTAGAEAFF. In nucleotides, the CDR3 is TGCGCCAGCGGGACCTCGGGGACAGCGGGCGCTGAAGCTTTCTTT.

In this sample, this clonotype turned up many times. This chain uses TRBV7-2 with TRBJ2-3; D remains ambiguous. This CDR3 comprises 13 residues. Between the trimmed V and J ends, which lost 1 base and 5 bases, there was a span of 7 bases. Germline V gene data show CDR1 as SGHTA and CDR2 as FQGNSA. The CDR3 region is CASSLVALDTQYF. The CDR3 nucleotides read TGTGCCAGCAGCTTAGTAGCTTTAGATACGCAGTATTTT.

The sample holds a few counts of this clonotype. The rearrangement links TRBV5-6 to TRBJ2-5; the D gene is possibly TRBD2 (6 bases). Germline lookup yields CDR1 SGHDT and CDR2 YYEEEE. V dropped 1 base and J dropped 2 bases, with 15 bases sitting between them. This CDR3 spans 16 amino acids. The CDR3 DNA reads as TGTGCCAGCAGCTTGTACGGGGGAAGGAGGCAAGAGACCCAGTACTTC. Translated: CASSLYGGRRQETQYF.

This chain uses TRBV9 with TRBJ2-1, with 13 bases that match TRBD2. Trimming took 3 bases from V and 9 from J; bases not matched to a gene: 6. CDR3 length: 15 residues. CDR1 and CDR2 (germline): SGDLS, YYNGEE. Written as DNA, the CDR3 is TGTGCCAGCAGCGGAACTAGCGGGGGGGCGGGTGAGCAGTTCTTC. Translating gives CASSGTSGGAGEQFF.

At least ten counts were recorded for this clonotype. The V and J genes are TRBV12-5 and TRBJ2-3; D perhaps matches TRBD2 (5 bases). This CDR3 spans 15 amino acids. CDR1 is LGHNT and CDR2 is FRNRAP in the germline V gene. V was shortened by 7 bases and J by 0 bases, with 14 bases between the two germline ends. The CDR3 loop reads CASALSGASTDTQYF. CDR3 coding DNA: TGTGCTAGTGCCCTAAGCGGTGCTAGCACAGATACGCAGTATTTT. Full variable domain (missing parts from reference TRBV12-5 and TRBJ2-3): DARVTQTPRHKVTEMGQEVTMRCQPILGHNTVFWYRQTMMQGLELLAYFRNRAPLDDSGMPKDRFSAEMPDATLATLKIQPSEPRDSAVYFCASALSGASTDTQYFGPGTRLTVL.

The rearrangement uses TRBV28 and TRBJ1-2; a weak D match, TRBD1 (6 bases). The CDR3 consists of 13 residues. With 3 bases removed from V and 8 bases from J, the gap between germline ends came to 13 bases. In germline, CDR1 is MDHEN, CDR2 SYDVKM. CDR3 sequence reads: CASSLEGGRGYTF. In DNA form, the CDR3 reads TGTGCCAGCAGTTTGGAGGGGGGAAGGGGCTACACCTTC.

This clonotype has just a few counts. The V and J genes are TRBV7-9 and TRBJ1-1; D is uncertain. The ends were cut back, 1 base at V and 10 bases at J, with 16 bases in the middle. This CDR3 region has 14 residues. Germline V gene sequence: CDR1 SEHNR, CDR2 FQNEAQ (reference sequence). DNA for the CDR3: TGTGCCAGCAGCTTAGTAGGGCCGAGGGATGGAGCTTTCTTT. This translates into CASSLVGPRDGAFF.

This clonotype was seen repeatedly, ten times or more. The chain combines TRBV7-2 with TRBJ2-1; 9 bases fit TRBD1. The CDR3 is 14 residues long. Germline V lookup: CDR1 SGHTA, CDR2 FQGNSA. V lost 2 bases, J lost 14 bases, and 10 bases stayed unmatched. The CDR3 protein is CASSLRATGGDEFF. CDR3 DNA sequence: TGTGCCAGCAGCTTACGTGCGACAGGGGGAGACGAGTTCTTC.